The present TCR beta chain was sequenced within a study of T cells in localized non-small cell lung cancer. Sequencing used immunoSEQ multiplex PCR; TCRdb keeps in-frame clones, though not all of them. The sample contains about 35,000 clones, over 75% of which appear only once. V trimming: 0 bases; J trimming: 7 bases; junction bases outside the gene matches: 4. This CDR3 region has 14 residues. Germline CDR1 ENHRY, CDR2 SYGVKD. The sequence was collected from an older male donor with stage III squamous cell lung carcinoma. The rearrangement uses TRBV10-3 and TRBJ2-7; 9 nucleotides match TRBD1. The material was peripheral blood, obtained before any cancer treatment. CDR3 nucleotide sequence: TGTGCCATCAGTGAGTCGGGGGACAGGGATGAGCAGTACTTC. Its translation: CAISESGDRDEQYF.